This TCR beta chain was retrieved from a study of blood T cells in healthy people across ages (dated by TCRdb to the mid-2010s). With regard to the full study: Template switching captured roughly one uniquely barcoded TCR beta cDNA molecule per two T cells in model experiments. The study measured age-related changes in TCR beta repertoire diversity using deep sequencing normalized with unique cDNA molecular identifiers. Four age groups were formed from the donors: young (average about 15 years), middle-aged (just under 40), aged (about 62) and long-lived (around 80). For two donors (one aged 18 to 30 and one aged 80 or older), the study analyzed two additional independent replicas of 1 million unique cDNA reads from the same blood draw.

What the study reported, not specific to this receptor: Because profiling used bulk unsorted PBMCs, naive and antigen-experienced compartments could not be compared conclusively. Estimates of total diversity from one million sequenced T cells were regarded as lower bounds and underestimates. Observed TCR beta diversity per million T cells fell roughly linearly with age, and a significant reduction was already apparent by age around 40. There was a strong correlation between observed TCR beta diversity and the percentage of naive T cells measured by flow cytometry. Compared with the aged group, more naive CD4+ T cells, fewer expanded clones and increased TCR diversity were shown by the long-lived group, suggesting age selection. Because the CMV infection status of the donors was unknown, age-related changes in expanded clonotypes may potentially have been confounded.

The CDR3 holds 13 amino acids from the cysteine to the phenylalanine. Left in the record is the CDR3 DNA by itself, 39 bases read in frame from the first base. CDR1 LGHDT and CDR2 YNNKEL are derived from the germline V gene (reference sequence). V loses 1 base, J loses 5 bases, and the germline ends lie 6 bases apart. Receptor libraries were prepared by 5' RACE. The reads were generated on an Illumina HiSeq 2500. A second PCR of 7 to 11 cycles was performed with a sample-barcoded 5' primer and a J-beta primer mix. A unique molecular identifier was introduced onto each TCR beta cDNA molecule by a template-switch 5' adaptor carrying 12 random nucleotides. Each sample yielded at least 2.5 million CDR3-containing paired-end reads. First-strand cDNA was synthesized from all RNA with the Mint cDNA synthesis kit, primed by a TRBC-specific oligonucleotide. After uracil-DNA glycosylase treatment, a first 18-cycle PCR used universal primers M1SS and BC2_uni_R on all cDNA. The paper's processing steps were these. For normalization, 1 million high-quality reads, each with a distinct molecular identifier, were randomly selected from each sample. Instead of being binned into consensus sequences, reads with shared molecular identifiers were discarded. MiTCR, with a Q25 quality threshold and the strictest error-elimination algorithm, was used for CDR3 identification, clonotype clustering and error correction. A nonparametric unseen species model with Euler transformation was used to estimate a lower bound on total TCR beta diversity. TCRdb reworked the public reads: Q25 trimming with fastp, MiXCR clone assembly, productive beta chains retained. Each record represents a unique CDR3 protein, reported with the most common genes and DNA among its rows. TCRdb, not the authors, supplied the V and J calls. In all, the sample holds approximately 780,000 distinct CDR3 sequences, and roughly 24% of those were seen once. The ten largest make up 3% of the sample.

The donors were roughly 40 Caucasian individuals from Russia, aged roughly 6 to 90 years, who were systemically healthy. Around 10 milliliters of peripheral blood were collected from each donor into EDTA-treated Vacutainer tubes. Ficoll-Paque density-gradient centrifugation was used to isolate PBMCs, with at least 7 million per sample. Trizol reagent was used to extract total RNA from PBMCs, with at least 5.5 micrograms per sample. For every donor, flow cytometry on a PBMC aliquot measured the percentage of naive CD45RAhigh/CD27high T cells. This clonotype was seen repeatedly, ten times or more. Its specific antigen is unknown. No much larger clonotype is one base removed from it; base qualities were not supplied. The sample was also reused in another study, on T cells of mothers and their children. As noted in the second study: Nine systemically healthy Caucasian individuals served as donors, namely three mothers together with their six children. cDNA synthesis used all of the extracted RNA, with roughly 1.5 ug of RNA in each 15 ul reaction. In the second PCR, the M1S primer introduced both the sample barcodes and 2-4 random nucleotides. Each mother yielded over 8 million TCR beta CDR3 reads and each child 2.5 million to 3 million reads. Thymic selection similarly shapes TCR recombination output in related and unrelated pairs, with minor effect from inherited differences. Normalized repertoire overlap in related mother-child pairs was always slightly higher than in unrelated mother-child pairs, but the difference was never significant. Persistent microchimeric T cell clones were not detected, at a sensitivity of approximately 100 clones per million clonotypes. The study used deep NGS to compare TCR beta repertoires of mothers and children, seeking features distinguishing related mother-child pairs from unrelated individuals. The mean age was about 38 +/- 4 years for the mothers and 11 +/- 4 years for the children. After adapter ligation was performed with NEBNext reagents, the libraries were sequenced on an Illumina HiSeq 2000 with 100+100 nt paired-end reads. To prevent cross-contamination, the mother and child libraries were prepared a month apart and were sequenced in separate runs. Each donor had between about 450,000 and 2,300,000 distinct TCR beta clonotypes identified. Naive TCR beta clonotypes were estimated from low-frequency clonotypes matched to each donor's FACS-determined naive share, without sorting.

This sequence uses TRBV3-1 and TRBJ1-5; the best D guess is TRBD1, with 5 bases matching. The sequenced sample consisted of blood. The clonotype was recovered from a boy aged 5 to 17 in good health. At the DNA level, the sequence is TGTGCCAGCAGCCAAGGCAGGGATCAGCCCCAGCATTTT. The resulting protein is CASSQGRDQPQHF.